The present T cell receptor beta chain was sequenced within a study of cytotoxic CD8 clonotypes in ibrutinib-treated CLL. The CDR3 covers 14 residues. Germline lookup yields CDR1 MNHEY and CDR2 SMNVEV (reference sequence). The trim removed 7 bases at V and 0 bases at J, leaving 3 bases unmatched. Measured with immunoSEQ multiplex PCR; TCRdb has only the in-frame clones, and not every one. The data hold over 200,000 clones, with roughly 73% observed a single time. This sequence joins TRBV27 and TRBJ2-1; 7 bases map to TRBD1. This specimen was PBMCs, taken after 12 months of ibrutinib treatment. This TCR was sampled from a human donor with chronic lymphocytic leukemia. The CDR3 here is CASKQGSSYNEQFF. The CDR3 DNA sequence: TGTGCCAGCAAACAGGGGAGCTCCTACAATGAGCAGTTCTTC.